This T cell receptor (beta chain) was recovered during a study of CD8+ T cells in alopecia areata. About the research overall: Administration of oral tofacitinib to treated patients was at 5 to 10 mg twice daily. Dosing spanned 6 to 18 months on tofacitinib, then 6 months off drug.

Regarding the study as a whole: Lesional scalp displayed greater clonality than normal scalp, most notably in alopecia totalis/universalis.

cDNA serving as the sequencing template came from extracted, reverse transcribed RNA. Assay used: immunoSEQ multiplex PCR; TCRdb lists only in-frame clones, some missing. The table records roughly 150,000 clones, more than 40% of them present only once. CD4+ and CD8+ T cells were sorted from PBMCs stained for CD3, CD4 and CD8. The V gene's germline CDR1 is LNHDA and CDR2 SQIVND (reference sequence). The CDR3 contains 15 residues. Trimming removed 6 bases from V and 3 bases from J; junction bases left unmatched: 5. About this clone: Its cognate antigen is unknown.

The chain carries TRBV19 and TRBJ2-5; TRBD2 matches 12 bases. The sequence was collected from a human donor with alopecia areata. The sequencing sample was made of CD4+ T cells sorted from blood. CDR3 coding DNA: TGTGCCAGTAGGGGTCTAGCGGGAGGGGAAGAGACCCAGTACTTC. Encoded protein: CASRGLAGGEETQYF.